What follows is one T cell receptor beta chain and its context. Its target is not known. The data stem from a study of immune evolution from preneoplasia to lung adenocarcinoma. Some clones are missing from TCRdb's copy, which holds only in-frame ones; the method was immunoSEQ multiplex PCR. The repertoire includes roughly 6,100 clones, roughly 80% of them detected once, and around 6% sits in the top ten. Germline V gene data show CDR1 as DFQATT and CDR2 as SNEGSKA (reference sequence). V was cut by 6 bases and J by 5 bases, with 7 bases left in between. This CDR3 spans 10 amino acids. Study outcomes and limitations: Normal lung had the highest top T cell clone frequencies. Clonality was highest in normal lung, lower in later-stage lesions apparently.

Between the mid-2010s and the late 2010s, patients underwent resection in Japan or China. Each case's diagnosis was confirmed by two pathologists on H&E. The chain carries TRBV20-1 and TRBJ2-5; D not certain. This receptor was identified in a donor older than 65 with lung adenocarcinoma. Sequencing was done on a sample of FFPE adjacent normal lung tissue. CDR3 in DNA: TGCAGTGCACTGGGGGAGACCCAGTACTTC. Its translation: CSALGETQYF.